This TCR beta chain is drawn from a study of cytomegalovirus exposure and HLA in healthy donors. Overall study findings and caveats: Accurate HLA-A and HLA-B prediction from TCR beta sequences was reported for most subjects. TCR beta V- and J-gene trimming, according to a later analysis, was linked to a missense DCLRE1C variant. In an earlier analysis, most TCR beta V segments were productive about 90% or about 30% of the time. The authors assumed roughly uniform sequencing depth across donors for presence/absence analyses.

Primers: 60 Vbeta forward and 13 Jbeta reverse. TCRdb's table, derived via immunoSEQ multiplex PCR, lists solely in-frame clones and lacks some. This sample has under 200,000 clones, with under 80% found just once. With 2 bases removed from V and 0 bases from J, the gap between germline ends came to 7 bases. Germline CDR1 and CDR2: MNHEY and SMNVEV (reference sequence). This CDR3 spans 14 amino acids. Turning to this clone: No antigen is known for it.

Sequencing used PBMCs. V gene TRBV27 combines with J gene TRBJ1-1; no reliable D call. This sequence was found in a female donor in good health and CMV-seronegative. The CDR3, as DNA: TGTGCCAGCAGTTTAAACAGTTTGAACACTGAAGCTTTCTTT. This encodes CASSLNSLNTEAFF.